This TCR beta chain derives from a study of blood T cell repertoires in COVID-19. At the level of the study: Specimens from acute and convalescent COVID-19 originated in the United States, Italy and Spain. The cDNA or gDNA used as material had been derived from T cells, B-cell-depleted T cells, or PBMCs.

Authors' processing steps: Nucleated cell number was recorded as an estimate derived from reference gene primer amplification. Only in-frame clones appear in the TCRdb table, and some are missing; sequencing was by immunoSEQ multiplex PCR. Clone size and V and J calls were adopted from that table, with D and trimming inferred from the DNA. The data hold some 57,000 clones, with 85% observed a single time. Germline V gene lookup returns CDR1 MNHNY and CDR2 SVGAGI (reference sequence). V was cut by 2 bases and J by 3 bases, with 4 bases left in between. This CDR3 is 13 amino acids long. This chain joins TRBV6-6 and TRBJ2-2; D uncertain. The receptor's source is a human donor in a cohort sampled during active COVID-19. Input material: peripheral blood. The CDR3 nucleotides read TGTGCCAGCAGTTACGGCCACACCGGGGAGCTGTTTTTT. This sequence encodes CASSYGHTGELFF.